The 28 T cell receptor beta chains below come from one sample, sequenced in a study of shared T cell receptors in the human thymus. Profiled with immunoSEQ multiplex PCR; TCRdb holds only in-frame clones, not every one. The sample yields roughly 560,000 clones, roughly 74% seen once. These same data were also listed under a study on human thymus T cells.

The source material was thymocytes. Receptor source: a boy under two years old with a congenital heart defect.

The gene calls are TRBV14 and TRBJ2-1; a weak D match, TRBD2 (7 bases). The CDR3 contains 17 residues. Germline-derived CDR1 and CDR2 are SGHDN and FVKESK. V lost 0 bases and J 2 bases, leaving 14 bases between the germline ends. Here the CDR3 reads CASSQDPGDYPYNEQFF. DNA of the CDR3: TGTGCCAGCAGCCAAGATCCAGGGGACTACCCCTACAATGAGCAGTTCTTC.

The rearrangement uses TRBV29-1 and TRBJ1-2; 9 bases align to TRBD1. CDR1 and CDR2 from the germline V gene are SQVTM and ANQGSEA. The length of the CDR3 is 16 residues. The V segment lost 0 bases and the J segment 3 bases; nucleotides outside the gene matches: 8. DNA of the CDR3: TGCAGCGTTGAAGATGGGACAGGGTTAGTCTACTATGGCTACACCTTC. Translating gives CSVEDGTGLVYYGYTF.

The chain joins TRBV27 to TRBJ1-5, with D tentatively TRBD1 (6 bases). There are 16 residues in the CDR3. The germline CDR1 and CDR2 sequences are MNHEY and SMNVEV (reference sequence). V was trimmed by 4 bases and J by 4 bases, leaving 17 bases between them. CDR3 region: CASSSHRAPSNQPQHF. In DNA, the CDR3 is TGTGCCAGCAGTTCTCACAGGGCCCCCTCTAATCAGCCCCAGCATTTT.

The J gene is TRBJ2-7, the V gene TRBV7-9; TRBD1 might be the D (7 bases). Germline V gene lookup returns CDR1 SEHNR and CDR2 FQNEAQ (reference sequence). CDR3 length: 16 residues. Trimming left V 5 bases short and J 3 bases short, with 20 bases between. In DNA form, the CDR3 reads TGTGCCAGCAGCCGAAACCGCGGGACAGATGGCTACGAGCAGTACTTC. This translates into CASSRNRGTDGYEQYF.

The chain is built from TRBV6-6 and TRBJ2-5; 8 positions match TRBD1. The germline gives CDR1 MNHNY, CDR2 SVGAGI (reference sequence). Trimming cost V 6 bases and J 6 bases; bases outside gene matches: 6. CDR3 size: 13 residues. The DNA for the CDR3 is TGTGCCAGCAGCCAGGACAGGGTTAAGACCCAGTACTTC. This gives the protein CASSQDRVKTQYF.

V and J are TRBV27 and TRBJ1-4; 9 bases match TRBD1. V lost 4 bases to trimming and J lost 7 bases; unmatched junction nucleotides: 10. The CDR3 spans 16 residues. Germline CDR1 is MNHEY and CDR2 is SMNVEV (reference sequence). CDR3 DNA: TGTGCCAGCAGTTGCGACAGGGGGAGAGGGTGTGAAAAACTGTTTTTT. This sequence encodes CASSCDRGRGCEKLFF.

V is TRBV5-4 and J is TRBJ1-4; 8 bases are a match to TRBD1. The germline V gene encodes CDR1 SGHNT and CDR2 YYREEE (reference sequence). The CDR3 runs 15 residues. With V trimmed by 4 bases and J by 3 bases, 5 bases remained unmatched. CDR3 bases: TGTGCCAGCAGCACGGACAGGGAGGCTAATGAAAAACTGTTTTTT. This sequence encodes CASSTDREANEKLFF.

In regard to this clone: Because the CDR3's place on the DNA is in doubt, the DNA is left out and the CDR3 is given as listed by TCRdb. V usage is TRBV28 and J usage is TRBJ1-3; TRBD1 was called by the table and not checked on the DNA. The germline V gene has CDR1 MDHEN and CDR2 SYDVKM. From its first to its last residue, the CDR3 has 16 amino acids. CDR3 protein: CASSFGEGAAGNTIYF.

V usage is TRBV7-9 and J usage is TRBJ1-1, with TRBD1 as a possible D gene (5 bases). V lost 6 bases to trimming and J lost 0 bases, with 11 bases between them. CDR1 and CDR2 from the germline V gene are SEHNR and FQNEAQ (reference sequence). CDR3 length equals 14 residues. CDR3 coding DNA: TGTGCCAGCAGGCTTGGGGGGGTGAACACTGAAGCTTTCTTT. The encoded protein is CASRLGGVNTEAFF.

In this sample, this clone turned up a few times. V gene TRBV28 combines with J gene TRBJ1-3; 7 nucleotides line up with TRBD1. The junction had 9 bases not matched to a gene; V was cut back by 7 bases and J by 0 bases. The germline V gene encodes CDR1 MDHEN and CDR2 SYDVKM. This CDR3 spans 16 amino acids. Here the CDR3 reads CASTLDRANSGNTIYF. Written as DNA, the CDR3 is TGTGCCAGCACCCTAGACAGGGCAAACTCTGGAAACACCATATATTTT.

This rearrangement joins TRBV27 to TRBJ2-4, with 7 bases aligning to TRBD2. This CDR3 is 16 amino acids long. Looked up from germline, CDR1 is MNHEY and CDR2 is SMNVEV (reference sequence). The ends lost 6 bases at V and 5 bases at J; junction bases unmatched: 13. CDR3 residues: CASSPEYMGRENIQYF. The CDR3 nucleotides read TGTGCCAGCAGCCCGGAATATATGGGGAGGGAAAACATTCAGTACTTC.

The chain combines TRBV9 with TRBJ2-7; 7 bases align to TRBD1. This CDR3 has 17 residues. Germline CDR1 is SGDLS and CDR2 is YYNGEE. V lost 7 bases, J lost 4 bases, and 20 bases stayed unmatched. Here the CDR3 reads CASGRRDSLTNLYEQYF. The CDR3 DNA reads as TGTGCCAGCGGACGCCGGGACAGCCTTACTAATTTATACGAGCAGTACTTC.

V and J are TRBV4-2 and TRBJ2-1, with TRBD2 matching over 8 bases. Unmatched junction bases numbered 3, after V lost 2 bases and J lost 6 bases. Germline CDR1 is LGHNA and CDR2 is YNFKEQ. This CDR3 has 14 amino acids. Written as DNA, the CDR3 is TGTGCCAGCAGCCAACCTGGGACTAGCAATGAGCAGTTCTTC. Encoded protein: CASSQPGTSNEQFF.

The chain is built from TRBV7-9 and TRBJ1-1; the D gene is possibly TRBD1 (5 bases). The CDR3 is 14 residues long. Trimming shortened V by 4 bases and J by 1 base, and 10 bases separated the two germline ends. The V gene's germline CDR1 is SEHNR and CDR2 FQNEAQ (reference sequence). CDR3 sequence reads: CASSSVGPNTEAFF. In nucleotides, the CDR3 is TGTGCCAGCAGCTCGGTGGGGCCGAACACTGAAGCTTTCTTT.

This clone was detected a few times. This sequence joins TRBV7-6 and TRBJ2-7, with 7 bases identical to TRBD1. Germline values: CDR1 SGHVS, CDR2 FNYEAQ. The V gene end was trimmed by 1 base and the J gene end by 2 bases; junction bases not matched to a gene: 5. The CDR3 has 15 residues. CDR3 region: CASSLDGDSPYEQYF. In DNA, the CDR3 is TGTGCCAGCAGCTTAGACGGGGACAGTCCCTACGAGCAGTACTTC. Looking up the rest from reference TRBV7-6 and TRBJ2-7 gives the full variable domain: GAGVSQSPRYKVTKRGQDVALRCDPISGHVSLYWYRQALGQGPEFLTYFNYEAQQDKSGLPNDRFSAERPEGSISTLTIQRTEQRDSAMYRCASSLDGDSPYEQYFGPGTRLTVT.

V and J are TRBV30 and TRBJ2-1, with 13 nucleotides matching TRBD2. Germline-derived CDR1 and CDR2 are GTSNPN and SVGIG (reference sequence). V shed 0 bases and J 7 bases; nucleotides not matched to a gene: 3. CDR3 length: 15 residues. CDR3 protein: CAWSVGTSGTNEQFF. The CDR3 DNA sequence: TGTGCCTGGAGTGTAGGGACTAGCGGGACAAATGAGCAGTTCTTC.

This chain joins TRBV27 and TRBJ2-1, with D maybe TRBD2 (6 bases). The CDR3 length is 12 residues. The V end lost 0 bases, the J end lost 9 bases, and 6 bases lay between the germline ends. Per germline, CDR1 MNHEY and CDR2 SMNVEV (reference sequence). The CDR3 nucleotides are TGTGCCAGCAGTTTATCGGGGGGTGAGCAGTTCTTC. This translates into CASSLSGGEQFF.

The gene calls are TRBV6-5 and TRBJ1-2, with D hard to call. The CDR3 runs to 13 residues. V was shortened by 6 bases and J by 2 bases, with 10 bases between the two germline ends. CDR1 MNHEY and CDR2 SVGAGI come from the germline V gene. The CDR3 protein is CASRTVTNYGYTF. In nucleotides, the CDR3 is TGTGCCAGCAGAACAGTGACGAACTATGGCTACACCTTC.

CDR3 sequence: CASSQDRAGVLNGYTF. CDR3 nucleotide sequence: TGCGCCAGCAGCCAAGATCGGGCGGGAGTCCTGAATGGCTACACCTTC. The chain links TRBV4-3 to TRBJ1-2; D uncertain. Germline-derived CDR1 and CDR2 are LGHNA and YSLEER. This CDR3 spans 16 amino acids. Trimming removed 0 bases at V and 6 bases at J, with 17 bases between.

The chain uses TRBV10-2 and TRBJ2-7, with 7 positions matching TRBD1. The germline V gene has CDR1 WSHSY and CDR2 SAAADI. CDR3 length equals 13 residues. V lost 8 bases, J lost 5 bases, and 9 bases stayed unmatched. CDR3: CASYNRGGNEQYF. The CDR3 DNA reads as TGCGCCAGCTACAACAGGGGTGGCAACGAGCAGTACTTC.

This chain uses TRBV9 with TRBJ1-6; the D is unclear. Between the trimmed V and J ends, which lost 0 bases and 3 bases, there was a span of 10 bases. The CDR3 length is 16 residues. Germline assignment: CDR1 SGDLS and CDR2 YYNGEE. In DNA form, the CDR3 reads TGTGCCAGCAGCGTAGGCCCCCTAGGCTATAATTCACCCCTCCACTTT. It is translated as CASSVGPLGYNSPLHF.

This chain uses TRBV5-1 with TRBJ2-3, with TRBD2 matching over 11 bases. V dropped 1 base and J dropped 3; count of bases not matched to a gene: 13. The CDR3 loop spans 19 amino acids. Germline V gives CDR1 SGHRS, CDR2 YFSETQ. The CDR3 DNA is TGCGCCAGCAGCTTGATAGTAGCGGGAGGGCCGTTGGGGACAGATACGCAGTATTTT. Protein product: CASSLIVAGGPLGTDTQYF. Filled out from reference TRBV5-1 and TRBJ2-3, the complete variable domain reads KAGVTQTPRYLIKTRGQQVTLSCSPISGHRSVSWYQQTPGQGLQFLFEYFSETQRNKGNFPGRFSGRQFSNSRSEMNVSTLELGDSALYLCASSLIVAGGPLGTDTQYFGPGTRLTVL.

In its sample, this clone was seen once. V is TRBV19 and J is TRBJ1-5, with D unresolved. CDR1 and CDR2 from the germline V gene are LNHDA and SQIVND (reference sequence). This CDR3 is built from 15 residues. The germline V and J ends were trimmed by 5 bases and 6 bases, with 17 bases remaining between them. The CDR3 reads CASSVPSIAAQPQHF. DNA for the CDR3: TGTGCCAGTAGTGTCCCATCGATAGCGGCTCAGCCCCAGCATTTT.

This clone was recorded once. The genes are TRBV28 and TRBJ2-3, with D possibly matching TRBD1 (5 bases). The CDR3 runs to 14 residues. Trimming pared 4 bases from V and 0 bases from J, leaving 8 bases between. From germline, CDR1 is MDHEN and CDR2 SYDVKM. CDR3 nucleotides: TGTGCCAGCAGTTCGGCAGGGAGCACAGATACGCAGTATTTT. Translation: CASSSAGSTDTQYF.

This clone was counted only a few times. The CDR3 is CASSSPGTSGISYEQYF. The CDR3 nucleotides read TGTGCCAGCAGTTCCCCCGGGACTAGCGGGATTTCCTACGAGCAGTACTTC. The V gene is TRBV28, the J gene TRBJ2-7; 13 nucleotides align to TRBD2. The CDR3 has 17 residues. Germline-derived CDR1 and CDR2 are MDHEN and SYDVKM. Trimming at V came to 4 bases and at J to 1 base, leaving 7 bases not matched to a gene.

The sample holds one count of this clone. The chain links TRBV19 to TRBJ2-6; 8 bases are shared with TRBD2. The V and J ends lost 7 bases and 1 base, in that order; junction bases with no gene match: 9. Germline CDR1 LNHDA, CDR2 SQIVND (reference sequence). The CDR3 spans 17 residues. CDR3 nucleotide sequence: TGTGCCAGTACCCGGGAGGGGCTCCGGTCTGGGGCCAACGTCCTGACTTTC. Protein: CASTREGLRSGANVLTF.

This clone was seen a handful of times. The chain is built from TRBV4-3 and TRBJ2-1; 7 nucleotides line up with TRBD2. The CDR3 runs to 15 residues. Germline CDR1 is LGHNA and CDR2 is YSLEER. V was clipped by 7 bases and J by 8 bases; unmatched bases: 14. This chain's CDR3 is CASTRKGGSDDEQFF. The CDR3 DNA reads as TGCGCCAGCACCAGAAAAGGCGGGAGTGACGATGAGCAGTTCTTC.

For this clone: Compared with germline, one end of the junction differs, possibly owing to a read error. This chain uses TRBV6-5 with TRBJ2-3, with D perhaps matching TRBD2 (6 bases). Looked up from germline, CDR1 is MNHEY and CDR2 is SVGAGI. CDR3 size: 12 residues. Here the CDR3 reads CASSSQRAEQHF. In DNA, the CDR3 is TGTGCCAGCAGTTCGCAGCGGGCGGAGCAACATTTT.